The clone carrying this T cell receptor beta chain was found once. Other DNA sequences of this sample code for an identical CDR3. The authors extracted RNA and reverse transcribed it into cDNA as the sequencing template. Repertoires were generated with immunoSEQ multiplex PCR, while TCRdb's copy carries only in-frame clones and drops some. The table includes some 220,000 clones, more than 45% detected once. Unmatched junction bases numbered 3, after V lost 3 bases and J lost 5 bases. Germline V gene lookup returns CDR1 SQVTM and CDR2 ANQGSEA. The CDR3 runs 12 residues. These data belong to a study of CD8+ T cells in alopecia areata. The treatment is: oral pan-JAK inhibitor, 5-10 mg twice daily.

The J gene is TRBJ1-1, the V gene TRBV29-1; 7 nucleotides line up with TRBD1. This TCR derives from a human donor with alopecia areata. The sample consisted of CD4+ T cells sorted from blood, taken at week 4, from a patient treated with tofacitinib. CDR3 nucleotides: TGCAGCGTTGACCGGACAGGAACTGAAGCTTTCTTT. This sequence encodes CSVDRTGTEAFF.